This T cell receptor beta chain was sequenced for a study of blood T cell repertoires in COVID-19. Study-level background: The samples span acute and convalescent COVID-19 from the United States, Italy and Spain. T cells, B-cell-depleted T cells, or PBMCs provided the cDNA or gDNA that served as material.

The CDR3 has 15 amino acids. V was shortened by 3 bases and J by 5 bases, with 14 bases between the two germline ends. From germline, CDR1 is SGHAT and CDR2 FQNNGV. In the authors' methods: For nucleated cells, counts were estimated from reference gene primer amplification. The method was immunoSEQ multiplex PCR; TCRdb's version includes in-frame clones alone and lacks a portion of them. For V, J and clone size, that table is used; D and trimming come from the DNA. Seen here are some 140,000 clones, about 87% observed once, and the top ten hold 2.5%. This clonotype was obtained from a middle-aged man with active COVID-19. The chain is built from TRBV11-2 and TRBJ2-4; no reliable D call. Material for sequencing was peripheral blood. The CDR3 DNA follows: TGTGCCAGCAGCTTTTCCCAGCGCCGCCAAAACATTCAGTACTTC. Its translation is CASSFSQRRQNIQYF.